These 21 T cell receptor beta chains share one sample of origin, sequenced in a study of blood T cell repertoires in COVID-19. The data were produced by immunoSEQ multiplex PCR, yet TCRdb's version contains in-frame clones alone and is incomplete. The sample carries under 250,000 clones, around 85% recorded once. Sequencing used peripheral blood. Receptors originate from a man aged 55 to 70 with acute or convalescent COVID-19.

V gene TRBV27 combines with J gene TRBJ2-1; D might be TRBD2 (5 bases). The CDR3 has 13 amino acids. Germline values: CDR1 MNHEY, CDR2 SMNVEV (reference sequence). Trimming cost V 2 bases and J 8 bases, with 10 bases left between them. CDR3 nucleotides: TGTGCCAGCAGTTTACCCCAGAGGGATGAGCAGTTCTTC. This encodes CASSLPQRDEQFF.

This chain uses TRBV28 with TRBJ1-5; D unresolved. V lost 6 bases, J lost 0 bases, and 12 bases lay in between. CDR1 is MDHEN and CDR2 is SYDVKM in the germline V gene. The length of the CDR3 is 15 residues. In nucleotides, the CDR3 is TGTGCCAGCAGACCCCGGGATTATAGCAATCAGCCCCAGCATTTT. Its protein product is CASRPRDYSNQPQHF.

This sequence joins TRBV6-5 and TRBJ2-5, with a possible D match to TRBD1 (6 bases). The V and J ends lost 10 bases and 5 bases respectively, with 20 bases between them. Per the germline V gene, CDR1 is MNHEY and CDR2 is SVGAGI. There are 14 residues in the CDR3. The CDR3 region is CATRVVGALETQYF. CDR3 DNA sequence: TGTGCCACCCGCGTCGTGGGGGCGCTTGAGACCCAGTACTTC.

The gene calls are TRBV28 and TRBJ2-7; 7 bases are a match to TRBD1. J lost 3 bases, V lost 3 bases, and 2 bases had no gene match. CDR3 size: 13 residues. Germline V CDR1 and CDR2: MDHEN, SYDVKM. The CDR3: CASSLGQLYEQYF. The CDR3 coding sequence is TGTGCCAGCAGTTTGGGACAGCTCTACGAGCAGTACTTC.

The chain carries TRBV25-1 and TRBJ1-4, with 10 bases aligning to TRBD1. CDR3 length equals 16 residues. Germline V CDR1 and CDR2: MGHDK, SYGVNS. V dropped 7 bases and J dropped 8; count of bases not matched to a gene: 13. The CDR3 sequence: CASIGRSGQGLEKLFF. The CDR3 bases are TGTGCCAGCATAGGGCGTTCGGGACAGGGGTTAGAAAAACTGTTTTTT. Drawing the rest from reference TRBV25-1 and TRBJ1-4, the complete variable domain is EADIYQTPRYLVIGTGKKITLECSQTMGHDKMYWYQQDPGMELHLIHYSYGVNSTEKGDLSSESTVSRIRTEHFPLTLESARPSHTSQYLCASIGRSGQGLEKLFFGSGTQLSVL.

The rearrangement uses TRBV18 and TRBJ1-3; D is unresolved. CDR1 and CDR2 (germline): KGHSH, LQKENI. The CDR3 extends over 15 amino acids. Trimming shortened V by 6 bases and J by 0 bases, and 12 bases separated the two germline ends. The CDR3 spells CASSPDNRSGNTIYF. The CDR3 DNA reads as TGTGCCAGCTCTCCAGACAACCGCTCTGGAAACACCATATATTTT.

The gene calls are TRBV24-1 and TRBJ2-5; 8 bases line up with TRBD1. Germline V gene sequence: CDR1 KGHDR, CDR2 SFDVKD. The length of the CDR3 is 17 residues. Germline trimming cut 4 bases from V and 4 bases from J; bases unmatched to any gene: 13. CDR3 bases: TGTGCCACCAGTGACCGGATGACAGGGGTAGACGGAGAGACCCAGTACTTC. Its translation: CATSDRMTGVDGETQYF.

The chain joins TRBV7-2 to TRBJ1-4; no clear D. The CDR3 is made up of 14 amino acids. Trimming pared 1 base from V and 7 bases from J, leaving 10 bases between. Germline assignment: CDR1 SGHTA and CDR2 FQGNSA. The CDR3 bases are TGTGCCAGCAGCTTAGGAGAGATACCTGAAAAACTGTTTTTT. Translating gives CASSLGEIPEKLFF.

Only a few counts were recorded for this clone. The V and J genes are TRBV6-6 and TRBJ2-5, with unresolved D. This CDR3 contains 12 residues. Trimming removed 0 bases at V and 5 bases at J, with 4 bases between. Germline values: CDR1 MNHNY, CDR2 SVGAGI (reference sequence). The CDR3 nucleotides read TGTGCCAGCAGTTACTCGGAGGAGACCCAGTACTTC. It is translated as CASSYSEETQYF.

The CDR3 DNA is TGTGCCAGTAGTAGAGGGCCCGTGGACACCGGGGAGCTGTTTTTT. Its protein product is CASSRGPVDTGELFF. The chain joins TRBV19 to TRBJ2-2, with D maybe TRBD2 (5 bases). The CDR3 length is 15 residues. Germline CDR1 and CDR2: LNHDA and SQIVND (reference sequence). Trimming shortened V by 4 bases and J by 3 bases, and 12 bases separated the two germline ends. Complete variable domain (other parts from reference TRBV19 and TRBJ2-2): DGGITQSPKYLFRKEGQNVTLSCEQNLNHDAMYWYRQDPGQGLRLIYYSQIVNDFQKGDIAEGYSVSREKKESFPLTVTSAQKNPTAFYLCASSRGPVDTGELFFGEGSRLTVL.

The rearrangement joins TRBV9 to TRBJ2-1, with TRBD1 matching over 7 bases. Germline V gene lookup returns CDR1 SGDLS and CDR2 YYNGEE. The CDR3 is 17 residues long. Losses at the gene ends were 1 base for V and 4 bases for J; bases not matched to a gene: 11. Here the CDR3 reads CASSVTGDATAYNEQFF. Here the CDR3 DNA reads TGTGCCAGCAGCGTAACAGGGGATGCTACAGCTTACAATGAGCAGTTCTTC.

This clone was recorded only once. The gene calls are TRBV6-4 and TRBJ2-3; D call uncertain. CDR1 MRHNA and CDR2 SNTAGT come from the germline V gene. V was cut by 4 bases and J by 6 bases, with 11 bases left in between. The length of the CDR3 is 13 residues. The DNA of the CDR3 is TGTGCCAGCAGTGGATCCCCTAGGGATACGCAGTATTTT. Protein: CASSGSPRDTQYF.

This sequence joins TRBV7-3 and TRBJ2-7; possibly TRBD2 for D (6 bases). The CDR3 has 13 residues. CDR1 SGHTA and CDR2 FQGTGA come from the germline V gene. The germline V and J ends were trimmed by 1 base and 3 bases, with 7 bases remaining between them. The CDR3 is CASSLRRDYEQYF. The CDR3 DNA follows: TGTGCCAGCAGCTTAAGGAGGGACTACGAGCAGTACTTC.

The J gene is TRBJ1-2, the V gene TRBV20-1; D not resolved. Germline CDR1 and CDR2: DFQATT and SNEGSKA (reference sequence). Trimming left V 3 bases short and J 8 bases short, with 10 bases between. The CDR3 has 11 residues. The CDR3 nucleotides read TGCAGTGCTAGTCACAGTTGGGGCTACACCTTC. Its protein product is CSASHSWGYTF.

This clone was seen a few times. This chain joins TRBV30 and TRBJ1-5; TRBD1 matches 9 bases. CDR3 length equals 15 residues. Trimming cost V 2 bases and J 4 bases; bases outside gene matches: 6. The germline V gene encodes CDR1 GTSNPN and CDR2 SVGIG (reference sequence). The CDR3, as DNA: TGTGCCTGGAGTTCTGGACAGGGGAGGAATCAGCCCCAGCATTTT. Translating it yields CAWSSGQGRNQPQHF.

The rearrangement links TRBV14 to TRBJ1-3, with 11 positions matching TRBD1. The germline V gene encodes CDR1 SGHDN and CDR2 FVKESK. J lost 8 bases, V lost 3 bases, and 9 bases had no gene match. CDR3 length: 16 residues. This chain's CDR3 is CASSHRTGTGGYTIYF. The CDR3 bases are TGTGCCAGCAGCCACCGGACCGGGACAGGGGGATACACCATATATTTT.

The V and J genes are TRBV6-1 and TRBJ1-1, with no clear D. Germline CDR1 is MNHNS and CDR2 is SASEGT. The CDR3 runs 15 residues. V was shortened by 2 bases and J by 5 bases, with 15 bases between the two germline ends. The chain's CDR3 is CASSEHVGTGTEAFF. Here the CDR3 DNA reads TGTGCCAGCAGTGAACATGTCGGAACGGGGACTGAAGCTTTCTTT.

In this sample, this clone turned up a few times. The chain combines TRBV7-9 with TRBJ2-7; unclear D gene. This CDR3 has 12 residues. V was shortened by 5 bases and J by 2 bases, with 7 bases between the two germline ends. The germline CDR1 and CDR2 sequences are SEHNR and FQNEAQ (reference sequence). The CDR3 protein is CASSLTAYEQYF. Here the CDR3 DNA reads TGTGCCAGCAGCCTTACAGCCTACGAGCAGTACTTC.

The V call is TRBV9, the J call TRBJ2-7, with 9 bases lining up with TRBD1. Germline V gene sequence: CDR1 SGDLS, CDR2 YYNGEE. This CDR3 region has 15 residues. V lost 4 bases and J lost 2; bases outside the gene matches: 7. CDR3 bases: TGTGCCAGCAGCCTCGGGACAGGGCAAACCTACGAGCAGTACTTC. This gives the protein CASSLGTGQTYEQYF. The complete variable domain, with remaining parts taken from reference TRBV9 and TRBJ2-7, reads DSGVTQTPKHLITATGQRVTLRCSPRSGDLSVYWYQQSLDQGLQFLIQYYNGEERAKGNILERFSAQQFPDLHSELNLSSLELGDSALYFCASSLGTGQTYEQYFGPGTRLTVT.

V and J are TRBV11-3 and TRBJ2-7; D may be TRBD2 (6 bases). This CDR3 is built from 16 residues. The V end lost 0 bases, the J end lost 5 bases, and 17 bases lay between the germline ends. The V gene's germline CDR1 is SGHNT and CDR2 YENEEA. CDR3 protein: CASSLEWRGGVDEQYF. CDR3 coding DNA: TGTGCCAGCAGCTTAGAGTGGCGGGGTGGAGTGGACGAGCAGTACTTC.

The chain uses TRBV24-1 and TRBJ2-3, with D possibly TRBD2 on 5 matching bases. The CDR3 spans 14 residues. Germline-derived CDR1 and CDR2 are KGHDR and SFDVKD. Trimming cost V 4 bases and J 5 bases, with 12 bases left between them. DNA for the CDR3: TGTGCCACCAGTGAGTCCGGGGTGGTAGATACGCAGTATTTT. Translating it yields CATSESGVVDTQYF.